The rows below give T cell receptor beta chains drawn from one sample of a study of shared clonotypes between healthy human individuals. Profiled with immunoSEQ multiplex PCR; TCRdb holds only in-frame clones, not every one. The sample records millions of clones, about 95% being singletons. The sample comprised naive CD4+ T cells sorted from blood. These receptors originate from a man between 18 and 29 years old in good health. Both conserved end residues are part of each CDR3. The D gene is left open where the match is weak. Where a row states a size, it is once, few, many or the class of an expanded clone; other rows omit it.

TRBJ1-5,TRBD1,TRBV19,.,TGTGCCAGTAGTGGGGGACAGTACAATCAGCCCCAGCATTTT,CASSGGQYNQPQHF
TRBJ2-5,.,TRBV2,.,TGTGCCAGCAGTGGACACTTACCCCAAGAGACCCAGTACTTC,CASSGHLPQETQYF
TRBJ2-7,.,TRBV7-2,.,TGTGCCAGCAGCGCCGGACTACCCTCCTACGAGCAGTACTTC,CASSAGLPSYEQYF
TRBJ2-3,.,TRBV7-2,.,TGTGCCAGCAGCCCAGGGGACTTAAGGGAGGCGCAGTATTTT,CASSPGDLREAQYF
TRBJ1-1,.,TRBV30,.,TGTGCCTGGAGTGTGAGGGGGAACACTGAAGCTTTCTTT,CAWSVRGNTEAFF
TRBJ1-4,TRBD1,TRBV2,.,TGTGCCAGCAGATCACAGGGGGTTAATGAAAAACTGTTTTTT,CASRSQGVNEKLFF
TRBJ2-1,.,TRBV5-1,once,TGCGCCAGCAGCTTGCAGTGGGGGCAGGATGAGCAGTTCTTC,CASSLQWGQDEQFF
TRBJ1-5,.,TRBV28,.,TGTGCCAGCAGTGAGGGGCGGGGTAATCAGCCCCAGCATTTT,CASSEGRGNQPQHF
TRBJ1-1,.,TRBV6-1,.,TGTGCCAGCACCCAGGAGAGTTGGGGCACTGAAGCTTTCTTT,CASTQESWGTEAFF
TRBJ2-2,TRBD2,TRBV7-9,.,TGTGCCAGCAGCTTAGTGTGGACTAGCGGCACCGGGGAGCTGTTTTTT,CASSLVWTSGTGELFF
TRBJ2-7,TRBD2,TRBV19,.,TGTGCCAGTAGGCCGGGACTAAACTACGAGCAGTACTTC,CASRPGLNYEQYF
TRBJ2-1,.,TRBV28,.,TGTGCCAGCAGTTTAAGGCGGTCGACCGGGCAGTTCTTC,CASSLRRSTGQFF
TRBJ2-5,TRBD1,TRBV7-9,.,TGTGCCAGCAGCAGAGACAGGGCCCGGCAAGAGACCCAGTACTTC,CASSRDRARQETQYF
TRBJ1-4,.,TRBV5-4,.,TGTGCCAGCAGCCCGGGGGCGGGGGCTAATGAAAAACTGTTTTTT,CASSPGAGANEKLFF
TRBJ1-1,.,TRBV10-3,.,TGTGCCATCAGTGATAAGGAGGGGTCGGCCACTGAAGCTTTCTTT,CAISDKEGSATEAFF
TRBJ2-1,.,TRBV6-1,once,TGTGCCAGCAGTGCATGGCCCAGCGGTGAGCAGTTCTTC,CASSAWPSGEQFF
TRBJ2-7,TRBD1,TRBV2,once,TGTGCCAGCAGTGCAGACAGGGGGTTTGACGAGCAGTACTTC,CASSADRGFDEQYF
TRBJ1-3,TRBD1,TRBV2,.,TGTGCCAGCAGCGAGGACAGGGCTCGAAACACCATATATTTT,CASSEDRARNTIYF
TRBJ1-2,TRBD1,TRBV5-6,.,TGTGCCAGCAGCTTCCCCACAGGGGGCTCTGGCTACACCTTC,CASSFPTGGSGYTF
TRBJ2-1,TRBD1,TRBV7-2,.,TGTGCCAGCAGCTTGGACAGGGCGGGGATTAATGAGCAGTTCTTC,CASSLDRAGINEQFF
TRBJ2-4,TRBD1,TRBV10-1,few,TGCGCCAGCAGCCTGGGACAGACGGACATTCAGTACTTC,CASSLGQTDIQYF
TRBJ2-3,.,TRBV7-2,.,TGTGCCAGCAGCCCTGAATTGCCAGATACGCAGTATTTT,CASSPELPDTQYF
TRBJ1-5,TRBD1,TRBV9,.,TGTGCCAGCAGCCCGGGACAGGGAGGCAATCAGCCCCAGCATTTT,CASSPGQGGNQPQHF
TRBJ2-3,TRBD2,TRBV2,.,TGTGCCAGCAGTGAGATCGCTAGCGGTTCAGATACGCAGTATTTT,CASSEIASGSDTQYF
TRBJ2-7,.,TRBV5-1,once,TGCGCCAGCAGCTTGTCGCTAGGGAGTAACTACGAGCAGTACTTC,CASSLSLGSNYEQYF
TRBJ2-1,TRBD2,TRBV5-1,.,TGCGCCAGCAGCCCACTAGCGGAGAGCTACAATGAGCAGTTCTTC,CASSPLAESYNEQFF
TRBJ2-7,TRBD2,TRBV7-8,.,TGTGCCAGCAGCTTAGAGGTTACAATTAGCGGGGCGGGTTACGAGCAGTACTTC,CASSLEVTISGAGYEQYF
TRBJ1-3,.,TRBV7-8,.,TGTGCCAGCAGCTTTGACGGTCACTCTGGAAACACCATATATTTT,CASSFDGHSGNTIYF
TRBJ2-3,TRBD2,TRBV18,.,TGTGCCAGCTCAGGACTAGCGGGAGGGCCCGGCCGTAGCACAGATACGCAGTATTTT,CASSGLAGGPGRSTDTQYF
TRBJ2-6,TRBD1,TRBV2,.,TGTGCCAGGCAAACCGGGACAGGAAACTCTGGGGCCAACGTCCTGACTTTC,CARQTGTGNSGANVLTF
TRBJ1-2,.,TRBV29-1,.,TGCAGCGTTGAACCCTCTTATGGCTACACCTTC,CSVEPSYGYTF
TRBJ2-7,TRBD1,TRBV10-3,.,TGTGCCATCAGCCCGGGACAGGGTCCTTACGAGCAGTACTTC,CAISPGQGPYEQYF
TRBJ2-5,.,TRBV10-3,once,TGTGCCATCAGTGAACAAGAGACCCAGTACTTC,CAISEQETQYF
TRBJ1-4,TRBD1,TRBV19,.,TGTGCCAGTAGAGGGACAGGGTATGAAAAACTGTTTTTT,CASRGTGYEKLFF
TRBJ1-2,.,TRBV10-2,.,TGCGCCAGCAGTTCCGGGACCGGTTTAAATGGCTACACCTTC,CASSSGTGLNGYTF
TRBJ2-7,TRBD2,TRBV19,.,TGTGCCAGTAGTATTGGCCTAGCGGGGGCCTACGAGCAGTACTTC,CASSIGLAGAYEQYF
TRBJ2-1,TRBD2,TRBV6-5,.,TGTGCCAGCAGTGTACTAGCGGGAGCTCGTAATGAGCAGTTCTTC,CASSVLAGARNEQFF
TRBJ2-2,.,TRBV11-2,.,TGTGCCAGCAGCTGGAGACAGGCGAACACCGGGGAGCTGTTTTTT,CASSWRQANTGELFF
TRBJ1-1,TRBD1,TRBV19,.,TGTGCCAGTAGTATCGGGGCAGGGGGCACTGAAGCTTTCTTT,CASSIGAGGTEAFF
TRBJ1-4,.,TRBV6-5,.,TGTGCCAGCCGGGGGACTAATGAAAAACTGTTTTTT,CASRGTNEKLFF
TRBJ2-1,TRBD2,TRBV29-1,.,TGCAGCGTTTCGGTGATGAAGACTAGCGGGGTCTACAATGAGCAGTTCTTC,CSVSVMKTSGVYNEQFF
TRBJ1-1,.,TRBV6-5,.,TGTGCCAGCAGCCGTCTAAGGGGGACTGAAGCTTTCTTT,CASSRLRGTEAFF
TRBJ2-3,TRBD2,TRBV5-1,.,TGCGCCAGCAGCTTGGGACTAGCGGGAGTCGGTTGGTATTTT,CASSLGLAGVGWYF
TRBJ2-2,.,TRBV18,.,TGTGCCAGCTCACCACCCGGACCCAGGGCCGGGGAGCTGTTTTTT,CASSPPGPRAGELFF
TRBJ1-4,.,TRBV6-1,.,TGTGCCAGCAGTTCGCAGGTGGCCGATGAAAAACTGTTTTTT,CASSSQVADEKLFF
TRBJ1-2,.,TRBV13,.,TGTGCCAGCAGCTTAGGGGGTGGCTATGGCTACACCTTC,CASSLGGGYGYTF
TRBJ1-5,.,TRBV7-2,.,TGTGCCAGCAGCTTAGAGCCGGCCAGGGAGCTTTTCAGCAATCAGCCCCAGCATTTT,CASSLEPARELFSNQPQHF
TRBJ2-7,.,TRBV7-3,.,TGTGCCAGCAGCTTACAGATGGCGTTTGAGGAGCAGTACTTC,CASSLQMAFEEQYF
TRBJ2-2,.,TRBV5-4,.,TGTGCCAGCAGCTTTAGGGACGCGGGAGGGGAGCTGTTTTTT,CASSFRDAGGELFF
TRBJ2-2,.,TRBV28,.,TGTGCCAGCAGCCAGAATGCCGGGGAGCTGTTTTTT,CASSQNAGELFF
TRBJ2-7,.,TRBV20-1,once,TGCAGTGCTACCCTAGGCCACGAGCAGTACTTC,CSATLGHEQYF
TRBJ2-2,.,TRBV6-6,.,TGTGCCAGCAGTTACTCGGCCGGCACCGGGGAGCTGTTTTTT,CASSYSAGTGELFF
TRBJ1-2,TRBD1,TRBV28,.,TGTGCCAGCAGTGGGCCGGACAGGGGAAACTATGGCTACACCTTC,CASSGPDRGNYGYTF
TRBJ2-7,.,TRBV19,.,TGTGCCAGTAGTTTCAAACCGACAGGCACCTACGAGCAGTACTTC,CASSFKPTGTYEQYF
TRBJ2-3,TRBD2,TRBV18,.,TGTGCCAGCTCTCCCACTAGCGCGACTAACACAGATACGCAGTATTTT,CASSPTSATNTDTQYF